These 6 T cell receptor beta chains share one sample of origin, sequenced in a study of CD8 T cells in ankylosing spondylitis. In TCRdb, the 5' RACE reads were re-called with MiXCR into one record per CDR3 protein. The sample has some 150,000 distinct CDR3 sequences; roughly 44% are singletons. The sequencing sample was made of synovial fluid, either unsorted or a sorted T cell fraction (not recorded which). These receptors were taken from a male donor with ankylosing spondylitis.

This chain uses TRBV6-1 with TRBJ1-1; the match to TRBD1 covers 9 bases. J gave up 0 bases and V 5 bases, and 4 bases lay outside the gene matches. Germline loops: CDR1 MNHNS, CDR2 SASEGT. The CDR3 is 15 residues long. As DNA, the CDR3 is TGTGCCAGCAGTCTGGACAGGGGCATGAACACTGAAGCTTTCTTT. This gives the protein CASSLDRGMNTEAFF.

The chain carries TRBV11-2 and TRBJ1-1, with D maybe TRBD1 (5 bases). CDR1 is SGHAT, CDR2 FQNNGV, per germline. The CDR3 runs 15 residues. Trimming pared 1 base from V and 0 bases from J, leaving 9 bases between. CDR3 sequence reads: CASSLGDGMNTEAFF. In nucleotides, the CDR3 is TGTGCCAGCAGCTTAGGGGACGGGATGAACACTGAAGCTTTCTTT.

The chain links TRBV19 to TRBJ2-5; a possible D gene is TRBD1 (7 bases). CDR3 length: 16 amino acids. Trimming pared 6 bases from V and 6 bases from J, leaving 23 bases between. Germline V gives CDR1 LNHDA, CDR2 SQIVND (reference sequence). In DNA, the CDR3 is TGTGCCAGTAGCGGAGGGGGGACAGCCTTGAGGCAGACCCAGTACTTC. It yields the protein CASSGGGTALRQTQYF.

Points on this clonotype: The junction differs from germline at one of its ends, possibly a read error. The gene calls are TRBV6-4 and TRBJ2-2; possibly TRBD1 or TRBD2 for D (5 bases each). The CDR3 is 13 residues long. Germline CDR1 MRHNA, CDR2 SNTAGT. CDR3 in amino acids: CASGASGTGDLFF. As DNA, the CDR3 is TGTGCCAGCGGGGCAAGCGGCACCGGGGACCTGTTTTTT.

The sample holds many counts of this clonotype. This rearrangement joins TRBV20-1 to TRBJ1-5; D call uncertain. The V and J ends lost 6 bases and 4 bases respectively, with 19 bases between them. Germline loops: CDR1 DFQATT, CDR2 SNEGSKA (reference sequence). The length of the CDR3 is 15 residues. The CDR3, as DNA: TGCAGTGCCGCGGCGGGTGAAGGGTTTAATCAGCCCCAGCATTTT. It is translated as CSAAAGEGFNQPQHF.

The chain has TRBV4-3 and TRBJ2-7, with D possibly being TRBD2 (5 bases). CDR1 LGHNA and CDR2 YSLEER come from the germline V gene. The CDR3 loop spans 15 amino acids. The V end was cut by 1 base, the J end by 2 bases, with 12 bases between. CDR3 sequence reads: CASSQVIAPAYEQYF. In DNA, the CDR3 is TGCGCCAGCAGCCAAGTAATAGCGCCAGCCTACGAGCAGTACTTC.